This TCR beta chain appears in the sequencing data of a study of neoadjuvant anti-PD-1 for oral cavity cancer. Study details: Patients without progression received a fourth nivolumab dose around day 43, then surgical resection on days 50-56.

Tumor libraries mostly used roughly 5.2 ug genomic DNA, two replicates each. The method was immunoSEQ multiplex PCR; TCRdb's version includes in-frame clones alone and lacks a portion of them. The table has 20,000 to 25,000 clones, 40% to 45% seen once; the top ten hold approximately 40%. Time point defined: after neoadjuvant nivolumab, at surgical resection. Comments on this clone: Its target is not known.

The V gene's germline CDR1 is SGHAT and CDR2 FQNNGV. The V and J ends lost 4 bases and 4 bases, in that order; junction bases with no gene match: 3. The CDR3 covers 14 residues. Broader study findings: TCR analyses covered only a few patients per response group. Treg/Th17 ratio rose with pretreatment blood and fell with post-treatment tumor TCRbeta clonality.

V usage is TRBV11-2 and J usage is TRBJ1-4; the match to TRBD1 covers 7 bases. The material sequenced was tumor tissue, taken after nivolumab (anti-PD-1) treatment. The sequence was obtained from a person aged 35 to 85 with oral cavity squamous cell carcinoma. CDR3 residues: CASSWYRGNEKLFF. The CDR3 DNA reads as TGTGCCAGCAGCTGGTACAGGGGTAATGAAAAACTGTTTTTT.